The 25 T cell receptor beta chains listed next were all sequenced from one sample in a study of T cell responses to AZD1222 COVID-19 vaccine. Libraries were prepared by immunoSEQ multiplex PCR; TCRdb keeps only in-frame clonotypes and omits some of them. The table lists about 120,000 clones, roughly 90% of them singletons, with more than 13% in the top ten. The sequencing here drew on peripheral blood, taken on day 0 of AZD1222 vaccination. These receptors all come from an adult in good health.

The chain combines TRBV5-5 with TRBJ2-2, with unresolved D. The CDR3 is 12 amino acids. Trimming left V 4 bases short and J 5 bases short, with 6 bases between. Germline CDR1 and CDR2: SGHKS and YYEKEE (reference sequence). The CDR3 DNA is TGTGCCAGCAGCACACAAACCGGGGAGCTGTTTTTT. Encoded protein: CASSTQTGELFF. Together with reference TRBV5-5 and TRBJ2-2, the CDR3 gives the full variable domain: DAGVTQSPTHLIKTRGQQVTLRCSPISGHKSVSWYQQVLGQGPQFIFQYYEKEERGRGNFPDRFSARQFPNYSSELNVNALLLGDSALYLCASSTQTGELFFGEGSRLTVL.

The J gene is TRBJ2-3, the V gene TRBV10-3, with 14 bases fitting TRBD2. V lost 10 bases to trimming and J lost 6 bases; unmatched junction nucleotides: 6. This CDR3 region has 14 residues. Germline CDR1 and CDR2: ENHRY and SYGVKD. CDR3 DNA: TGTGCCACCGGGACTAGCGGGAGCGTGGATACGCAGTATTTT. Its protein is CATGTSGSVDTQYF.

The chain joins TRBV13 to TRBJ2-3; the D is unclear. Germline CDR1 and CDR2: PRHDT and FYEKMQ (reference sequence). V was pared by 8 bases and J by 6 bases, with 15 bases between. The CDR3 contains 13 residues. As DNA, the CDR3 is TGTGCCAGCGGTCGAGGCGGCCGGGATACGCAGTATTTT. This gives the protein CASGRGGRDTQYF.

This clone has a single count. The V gene is TRBV7-2, the J gene TRBJ2-1; D uncertain. Germline V gene lookup returns CDR1 SGHTA and CDR2 FQGNSA. V was clipped by 6 bases and J by 2 bases, with 11 bases between them. The CDR3 totals 14 residues. This CDR3 reads CASRTIGTYNEQFF. For the CDR3, the DNA is TGTGCCAGCAGGACCATAGGAACCTACAATGAGCAGTTCTTC.

The V gene is TRBV9, the J gene TRBJ2-1, with unresolved D. Germline assignment: CDR1 SGDLS and CDR2 YYNGEE. The V end lost 4 bases, the J end lost 8 bases, and 16 bases lay between the germline ends. CDR3 length: 14 amino acids. The CDR3 is CASSPRFRVDEQFF. The CDR3 nucleotides read TGTGCCAGCAGCCCCCGCTTTAGGGTCGATGAGCAGTTCTTC.

The chain combines TRBV3-1 (or the pseudogene TRBV3-2) with TRBJ1-3; no reliable D call. The V end lost 1 base, the J end lost 0 bases, and 10 bases lay between the germline ends. The CDR3 consists of 16 residues. Germline CDR1 is LGHDT and CDR2 is YNNKEL (reference sequence). CDR3 in amino acids: CASSQADRISGNTIYF. The DNA of the CDR3 is TGTGCCAGCAGCCAAGCTGATCGAATCTCTGGAAACACCATATATTTT.

V is TRBV11-3 and J is TRBJ2-2; 8 bases are a match to TRBD1. V lost 5 bases to trimming and J lost 6 bases; unmatched junction nucleotides: 11. Germline values: CDR1 SGHNT, CDR2 YENEEA. The CDR3 contains 16 residues. In DNA, the CDR3 is TGTGCCAGCAGCCCTGGACAGGGAGTAAACGCCGGGGAGCTGTTTTTT. As protein: CASSPGQGVNAGELFF.

The CDR3 bases are TGTGCCAGCAGCTTATTGGGAGGGCGGTACACCGGGGAGCTGTTTTTT. Translated: CASSLLGGRYTGELFF. V gene TRBV7-2 combines with J gene TRBJ2-2; TRBD2 aligns across 7 bases. This CDR3 has 16 amino acids. V dropped 2 bases and J dropped 3; count of bases not matched to a gene: 6. CDR1 is SGHTA and CDR2 is FQGNSA in the germline V gene.

In its sample, this clone was seen once. The chain is built from TRBV3-1 (or the pseudogene TRBV3-2) and TRBJ2-5; D is ambiguous. This CDR3 comprises 13 residues. The germline gives CDR1 LGHDT, CDR2 YNNKEL (reference sequence). Trimming left V 7 bases short and J 6 bases short, with 15 bases between. The CDR3 reads CASMRYLTKTQYF. Written as DNA, the CDR3 is TGTGCCAGCATGCGGTACCTTACTAAGACCCAGTACTTC.

This chain links TRBV11-2 with TRBJ2-5; 7 nucleotides align to TRBD1. With 4 bases clipped from V and 5 bases from J, the junction kept 10 bases outside the gene matches. This CDR3 is 15 amino acids long. Germline assignment: CDR1 SGHAT and CDR2 FQNNGV. CDR3 loop: CASSSNRGSSETQYF. CDR3 DNA: TGTGCCAGCAGCTCAAACAGGGGCTCAAGTGAGACCCAGTACTTC.

The CDR3 DNA reads as TGCGCCAGCAGGCAAGGGACAGGGCACAATGAGCAGTTCTTC. Protein sequence: CASRQGTGHNEQFF. The V call is TRBV5-1, the J call TRBJ2-1, with 9 bases aligning to TRBD1. The V gene's germline CDR1 is SGHRS and CDR2 YFSETQ. The CDR3 consists of 14 residues. With 5 bases clipped from V and 5 bases from J, the junction kept 5 bases outside the gene matches.

The sample holds one count of this clone. This chain joins TRBV4-3 and TRBJ1-2, with D possibly being TRBD1 (6 bases). Per the germline V gene, CDR1 is LGHNA and CDR2 is YSLEER. The CDR3 covers 14 residues. The V gene lost 1 base and the J gene lost 4 bases, with 10 bases spanning the gap. The CDR3 here is CASSQGGAVYGYTF. The DNA of the CDR3 is TGCGCCAGCAGCCAAGGGGGGGCCGTCTATGGCTACACCTTC.

V and J are TRBV7-8 and TRBJ2-1; TRBD2 matches at 13 bases. V lost 5 bases and J lost 1; bases outside the gene matches: 11. This CDR3 has 19 residues. The germline gives CDR1 SGHVS, CDR2 FQNEAQ. CDR3: CASSPLTSGGFKSYNEQFF. The CDR3 nucleotides read TGTGCCAGCAGCCCGCTGACTAGCGGGGGGTTCAAATCCTACAATGAGCAGTTCTTC. Based on the CDR3 plus reference TRBV7-8 and TRBJ2-1, the full variable domain is GAGVSQSPRYKVAKRGQDVALRCDPISGHVSLFWYQQALGQGPEFLTYFQNEAQLDKSGLPSDRFFAERPEGSVSTLKIQRTQQEDSAVYLCASSPLTSGGFKSYNEQFFGPGTRLTVL.

The chain is built from TRBV18 and TRBJ2-5; D might be TRBD1 (7 bases). The germline V gene has CDR1 KGHSH and CDR2 LQKENI. The CDR3 has 15 residues. V shed 2 bases and J shed 5 bases, with 15 bases lying between them. The CDR3 loop reads CASSPSSTGRETQYF. CDR3 DNA sequence: TGTGCCAGCTCACCATCTTCGACAGGGAGGGAGACCCAGTACTTC.

This chain uses TRBV3-1 (or the pseudogene TRBV3-2) with TRBJ2-7; tentative D call: TRBD2 (6 bases). The CDR3 runs to 12 residues. The V and J ends lost 4 bases and 12 bases respectively, with 16 bases between them. The V gene's germline CDR1 is LGHDT and CDR2 YNNKEL (reference sequence). CDR3 residues: CASSRGDRYLYF. CDR3 in DNA: TGTGCCAGCAGCCGGGGGGACCGGTACCTGTACTTC.

V usage is TRBV5-8 and J usage is TRBJ2-1, with D perhaps TRBD2 (6 bases). Looked up from germline, CDR1 is SGHTS and CDR2 is YDEGEE. This CDR3 comprises 15 residues. The ends were cut back, 0 bases at V and 13 bases at J, with 20 bases in the middle. The CDR3 loop is CASSLVFRGTSIQFF. In DNA form, the CDR3 reads TGTGCCAGCAGCTTGGTTTTTCGGGGGACTTCTATACAGTTCTTC.

V usage is TRBV4-1 and J usage is TRBJ1-6, with D unresolved. CDR3 length: 16 amino acids. Germline values: CDR1 MGHRA, CDR2 YSYEKL. The V end lost 3 bases, the J end lost 2 bases, and 11 bases lay between the germline ends. The CDR3 loop reads CASSQATDTYNSPLHF. CDR3 coding DNA: TGCGCCAGCAGCCAGGCAACAGATACCTATAATTCACCCCTCCACTTT.

This clone was recorded once. The chain joins TRBV9 to TRBJ2-5; TRBD2 agrees at 9 bases. Trimming at V came to 1 base and at J to 2 bases, leaving 6 bases not matched to a gene. Germline assignment: CDR1 SGDLS and CDR2 YYNGEE. This CDR3 is built from 16 residues. The CDR3 DNA sequence: TGTGCCAGCAGCGTATGGAGCGGGGGGCCACAAGAGACCCAGTACTTC. Its protein is CASSVWSGGPQETQYF.

CDR3 nucleotide sequence: TGTGCCAGCAGTAAGACAGTCAACTATGGCTACACCTTC. This sequence encodes CASSKTVNYGYTF. This chain links TRBV2 with TRBJ1-2; D may be TRBD1 (5 bases). V lost 5 bases and J lost 2, with 9 bases in between. CDR1 is SNHLY and CDR2 is FYNNEI in the germline V gene. The CDR3 spans 13 residues.

V is TRBV20-1 and J is TRBJ1-2; D is unresolved. V lost 4 bases and J 4 bases, leaving 7 bases between the germline ends. Germline CDR1 DFQATT, CDR2 SNEGSKA (reference sequence). This CDR3 has 11 amino acids. This chain's CDR3 is CSAINAYGYTF. The CDR3 bases are TGCAGTGCTATAAATGCCTATGGCTACACCTTC.

V is TRBV6-2 or TRBV6-3 and J is TRBJ2-1; TRBD1 agrees at 8 bases. Germline V gives CDR1 MNHEY, CDR2 SVGEGT. The CDR3 is made up of 13 amino acids. The ends lost 6 bases at V and 8 bases at J; junction bases unmatched: 6. The CDR3 DNA follows: TGTGCCAGCAGCCCTACAGGGGGGCATGAGCAGTTCTTC. Encoded protein: CASSPTGGHEQFF.

The V gene is TRBV28, the J gene TRBJ2-1; a possible D gene is TRBD2 (6 bases). Trimming pared 5 bases from V and 8 bases from J, leaving 28 bases between. Germline V lookup: CDR1 MDHEN, CDR2 SYDVKM. The CDR3 consists of 18 residues. The CDR3: CASSPPSLSGGLVDEQFF. The DNA for the CDR3 is TGTGCCAGCAGTCCACCATCCTTATCCGGGGGACTCGTCGATGAGCAGTTCTTC.

The J gene is TRBJ2-1, the V gene TRBV7-9; D may match TRBD1 or TRBD2 (6 bases each). V gave up 5 bases and J gave up 5 bases, with 10 bases separating them. Germline V gene data show CDR1 as SEHNR and CDR2 as FQNEAQ (reference sequence). The CDR3 runs 13 residues. CDR3 nucleotide sequence: TGTGCCAGCAGCCAAGGGGGGCACAATGAGCAGTTCTTC. It translates to CASSQGGHNEQFF. The full variable domain, with the rest looked up from reference TRBV7-9 and TRBJ2-1, is DTGVSQNPRHKITKRGQNVTFRCDPISEHNRLYWYRQTLGQGPEFLTYFQNEAQLEKSRLLSDRFSAERPKGSFSTLEIQRTEQGDSAMYLCASSQGGHNEQFFGPGTRLTVL.

The chain couples TRBV5-5 to TRBJ1-5; D unclear. There are 15 residues in the CDR3. With 0 bases removed from V and 2 bases from J, the gap between germline ends came to 9 bases. Germline lookup yields CDR1 SGHKS and CDR2 YYEKEE (reference sequence). CDR3 region: CASSLGPPGNQPQHF. The CDR3 DNA is TGTGCCAGCAGCTTGGGTCCTCCTGGCAATCAGCCCCAGCATTTT.

Only one count was recorded for this clone. The CDR3 reads CAPEWAHTDTQYF. Written as DNA, the CDR3 is TGTGCCCCCGAGTGGGCACACACAGATACGCAGTATTTT. V gene TRBV24-1 combines with J gene TRBJ2-3; D unresolved. CDR1 is KGHDR, CDR2 SFDVKD, per germline. This CDR3 comprises 13 residues. V was pared by 12 bases and J by 2 bases, with 14 bases between.